The 5 T cell receptor beta chains in this list originate from one sample, sequenced in a study of human T cells and chemical hapten exposure. Regarding time point: pre-sensitization, week 0. As for treatment: therapeutic diphenylcyclopropenone sensitization with weekly scalp DPC. TCRdb re-called the RACE reads through MiXCR, storing one row per CDR3 protein. The table lists a few hundred thousand distinct CDR3 sequences, around 5.5% of them singletons. Material: whole blood, obtained in connection with sensitization to the hapten diphenylcyclopropenone (DPC). These receptors were obtained from a young woman with alopecia areata. Some clones in this sample may be carry-over from other donors' samples.

In its sample, this clonotype was seen many times. The gene calls are TRBV2 and TRBJ1-4; D uncertain. The CDR3 contains 15 residues. CDR1 is SNHLY and CDR2 is FYNNEI in the germline V gene. V dropped 7 bases and J dropped 3 bases, with 15 bases sitting between them. The CDR3 loop is CASTDPTLANEKLFF. For the CDR3, the DNA is TGTGCCAGCACCGATCCGACGCTGGCTAATGAAAAACTGTTTTTT.

This clonotype was found a few times. The gene calls are TRBV29-1 and TRBJ1-4; TRBD1 matches 9 bases. Germline loops: CDR1 SQVTM, CDR2 ANQGSEA. Trimming cost V 7 bases and J 8 bases; bases outside gene matches: 5. The CDR3 is 12 amino acids. The CDR3: CSAGQGGEKLFF. In DNA, the CDR3 is TGCAGCGCGGGACAGGGAGGCGAAAAACTGTTTTTT.

Worth noting for this clonotype: This may come from a read error, since a much larger clone is one base off. The CDR3 here is CASSPQAVNTEAFF. The DNA of the CDR3 is TGTGCCAGCAGCCCGCAGGCTGTGAACACTGAAGCTTTCTTT. V is TRBV7-9 and J is TRBJ1-1; D unresolved. The CDR3 sequence is 14 residues long. V was trimmed by 5 bases and J by 0 bases, leaving 10 bases between them. Looked up from germline, CDR1 is SEHNR and CDR2 is FQNEAQ (reference sequence).

This clonotype was picked up a small number of times. The chain carries TRBV5-6 and TRBJ2-3, with a possible D match to TRBD2 (6 bases). There are 18 residues in the CDR3. V lost 0 bases to trimming and J lost 0 bases, with 17 bases between them. Germline-derived CDR1 and CDR2 are SGHDT and YYEEEE. Here the CDR3 DNA reads TGTGCCAGCAGCTTGGGTGTTGCGGGACTCGGGAGCACAGATACGCAGTATTTT. Its translation: CASSLGVAGLGSTDTQYF.

This clonotype was recorded at least ten times. The genes are TRBV4-3 and TRBJ1-1; D may be TRBD1 (5 bases). The V gene lost 5 bases and the J gene lost 1 base, with 17 bases spanning the gap. Germline-derived CDR1 and CDR2 are LGHNA and YSLEER. The CDR3 is 16 amino acids. The DNA of the CDR3 is TGCGCCAGCAGCTTTAGTACAGGTCCCAGGAACACTGAAGCTTTCTTT. Protein: CASSFSTGPRNTEAFF.